This T cell receptor (beta chain) derives from a study of Graves' ophthalmopathy and Graves' hyperthyroidism. Findings and limits, study-wide: Using 13 signatures, a model distinguished ophthalmopathy from stable hyperthyroidism, reaching about 89% sensitivity and 65% to 84% specificity.

Hyperthyroidism patients had new diagnoses, durations under 2 months, and ages of 18 to 65. As to this clonotype: Its antigen remains unknown.

Amplification of the TCR beta CDR3 regions used RNA transcripts (as template). After a first-round RT-PCR with HTBI primers, a second-round multiplex PCR was run. TCRdb re-analysed the multiplex PCR reads in MiXCR, keeping a single row per CDR3 protein. The table lists some 1.1 million distinct CDR3 sequences, approximately 35% of them singletons. Per the germline V gene, CDR1 is KGHDR and CDR2 is SFDVKD. With V trimmed by 5 bases and J by 14 bases, 10 bases remained unmatched. The CDR3 covers 14 residues. The TCR sequence derives from an adult man with Graves' hyperthyroidism. What was sequenced was peripheral blood or thyroid tissue (not recorded which). The J gene is TRBJ1-4, the V gene TRBV24-1, with 10 bases fitting TRBD1. The CDR3 nucleotides are TGTGCCACCAGTGCAACCACGGGACAGGGGAAGCTGTTTTTT. It specifies CATSATTGQGKLFF.